The next 25 T cell receptor beta chains were all read from a single sample in a study of T cells in Graves' hyperthyroidism and ophthalmopathy. Researchers amplified the TCR beta CDR3 regions from RNA transcripts. Carried out on the TCR CDR3, a first-round RT-PCR used the HTBI primer set. TCRdb reanalysed the multiplex PCR reads using MiXCR and keeps one entry per CDR3 protein. Of approximately 590,000 distinct CDR3 sequences in the sample, under 60% were seen once. The source material was peripheral blood or thyroid tissue (not recorded which). The receptors originated from a woman younger than 35 with Graves' hyperthyroidism.

The chain links TRBV7-1 to TRBJ1-2; 9 nucleotides line up with TRBD1. TRBV7-1 is sorted into the ORF group, with uncertain function. The CDR3 has 17 amino acids. The V and J ends lost 3 bases and 6 bases, in that order; junction bases with no gene match: 14. CDR3 in amino acids: CASSSTYRDRDVNGYTF. CDR3 bases: TGTGCCAGCAGCTCGACGTACCGGGACAGGGACGTGAATGGCTACACCTTC.

This clonotype occurred once. The chain combines TRBV10-3 with TRBJ2-6; D not certain. The germline gives CDR1 ENHRY, CDR2 SYGVKD. The V gene lost 4 bases and the J gene lost 1 base, with 8 bases spanning the gap. The CDR3 runs 15 residues. CDR3 sequence reads: CAISGTASGANVLTF. Written as DNA, the CDR3 is TGTGCCATCAGTGGGACCGCTTCTGGGGCCAACGTCCTGACTTTC.

This rearrangement joins TRBV7-3 to TRBJ2-5, with 9 nucleotides matching TRBD2. CDR3 size: 16 residues. V was pared by 3 bases and J by 2 bases, with 7 bases of the junction left unmatched. Per germline, CDR1 SGHTA and CDR2 FQGTGA. This chain's CDR3 is CASSLGGTSSQETQYF. DNA of the CDR3: TGTGCCAGCAGCTTGGGAGGGACTAGCTCACAAGAGACCCAGTACTTC.

The rearrangement joins TRBV7-3 to TRBJ2-2, with D perhaps matching TRBD2 (6 bases). Trimming took off 0 bases at V and 1 base at J, with 12 bases between the two ends. This CDR3 comprises 17 residues. Germline CDR1 is SGHTA and CDR2 is FQGTGA. The CDR3 reads CASSLTYPGENTGELFF. The CDR3 DNA sequence: TGTGCCAGCAGCTTAACGTATCCGGGAGAGAACACCGGGGAGCTGTTTTTT. Drawing the rest from reference TRBV7-3 and TRBJ2-2, the complete variable domain is GAGVSQTPSNKVTEKGKYVELRCDPISGHTALYWYRQSLGQGPEFLIYFQGTGAADDSGLPNDRFFAVRPEGSVSTLKIQRTERGDSAVYLCASSLTYPGENTGELFFGEGSRLTVL.

This clonotype was detected only a few times. The rearrangement links TRBV20-1 to TRBJ2-7; 13 nucleotides align to TRBD2. The ends lost 6 bases at V and 2 bases at J; junction bases unmatched: 10. Germline V CDR1 and CDR2: DFQATT, SNEGSKA (reference sequence). This CDR3 is built from 16 residues. Here the CDR3 DNA reads TGCAGTGCCAGGGGGGGGACTAGCGGGATCACCTACGAGCAGTACTTC. This sequence encodes CSARGGTSGITYEQYF.

To note about this clonotype: A junction boundary mismatches the germline segment, possibly from a read error. The V and J genes are TRBV7-2 and TRBJ1-2; maybe TRBD1 (5 bases). The CDR3 covers 14 residues. In germline, CDR1 is SGHTA, CDR2 FQGNSA. CDR3 sequence: CASSPTSGTGGYTF. The CDR3, as DNA: TGCGCCAGCAGCCCTACTTCGGGGACTGGTGGCTACACCTTC.

CDR3 loop: CASSRRQAYF. CDR3 bases: TGTGCCAGTAGTAGGAGACAGGCCTATTTT. The chain combines TRBV19 with TRBJ1-3, with TRBD1 as a possible D gene (6 bases). The ends were cut back, 4 bases at V and 16 bases at J, with 11 bases in the middle. Germline loops: CDR1 LNHDA, CDR2 SQIVND (reference sequence). This CDR3 spans 10 amino acids.

The CDR3 coding sequence is TGCGCCAGCAGCTTGTCGACAGGGGGCAATCAGCCCCAGCATTTT. Translating it yields CASSLSTGGNQPQHF. J is TRBJ1-5 and V is TRBV5-1; the match to TRBD1 covers 8 bases. V shed 1 base and J 2 bases; nucleotides not matched to a gene: 2. Germline values: CDR1 SGHRS, CDR2 YFSETQ. The CDR3 loop spans 15 amino acids. Based on the CDR3 plus reference TRBV5-1 and TRBJ1-5, the full variable domain is KAGVTQTPRYLIKTRGQQVTLSCSPISGHRSVSWYQQTPGQGLQFLFEYFSETQRNKGNFPGRFSGRQFSNSRSEMNVSTLELGDSALYLCASSLSTGGNQPQHFGDGTRLSIL.

The chain recombines TRBV20-1 with TRBJ2-7; D uncertain. Germline values: CDR1 DFQATT, CDR2 SNEGSKA (reference sequence). The CDR3 totals 14 residues. The V end was cut by 5 bases, the J end by 2 bases, with 16 bases between. CDR3: CSAAPEVMPYEQYF. For the CDR3, the DNA is TGCAGTGCTGCCCCGGAAGTCATGCCCTACGAGCAGTACTTC.

The gene calls are TRBV25-1 and TRBJ1-2; D is ambiguous. The V and J ends lost 6 bases and 8 bases respectively, with 13 bases between them. This CDR3 is built from 12 residues. Germline values: CDR1 MGHDK, CDR2 SYGVNS. CDR3 sequence reads: CASSSGIGGYTF. The CDR3 DNA is TGTGCCAGCAGCTCCGGGATAGGAGGCTACACCTTC.

The CDR3 nucleotides are TGTGCCAGCAGGGAACTTTCGACGGCAACTAATGAAAAACTGTTTTTT. It codes for CASRELSTATNEKLFF. The chain uses TRBV7-9 and TRBJ1-4; D is unclear. From germline, CDR1 is SEHNR and CDR2 FQNEAQ (reference sequence). This CDR3 spans 16 amino acids. V was pared by 6 bases and J by 0 bases, with 14 bases between.

A few counts support this clonotype. This chain joins TRBV2 and TRBJ2-2; a weak D match, TRBD2 (5 bases). Germline CDR1 is SNHLY and CDR2 is FYNNEI. Trimming shortened V by 8 bases and J by 4 bases, and 14 bases separated the two germline ends. The CDR3 loop spans 14 amino acids. The CDR3 reads CASHDSRGTGELFF. CDR3 in DNA: TGTGCCAGCCACGACTCCCGGGGCACCGGGGAGCTGTTTTTT. Together with reference TRBV2 and TRBJ2-2, the CDR3 gives the full variable domain: EPEVTQTPSHQVTQMGQEVILRCVPISNHLYFYWYRQILGQKVEFLVSFYNNEISEKSEIFDDQFSVERPDGSNFTLKIRSTKLEDSAMYFCASHDSRGTGELFFGEGSRLTVL.

This chain links TRBV19 with TRBJ1-4, with D possibly matching TRBD1 (6 bases). V lost 4 bases and J 8 bases, leaving 17 bases between the germline ends. The CDR3 has 15 residues. Germline values: CDR1 LNHDA, CDR2 SQIVND (reference sequence). The CDR3, as DNA: TGTGCCAGTAGTACCGCCCCAGGGGTTGAAGAAAAACTGTTTTTT. Its protein product is CASSTAPGVEEKLFF.

This chain joins TRBV7-2 and TRBJ2-5; possibly TRBD1 or TRBD2 for D (5 bases each). The tail of the sequence fits TRBJ2-1 better, so the J call may be wrong. Germline V gene data show CDR1 as SGHTA and CDR2 as FQGNSA. The CDR3 has 14 amino acids. The CDR3 bases are TGTGCCAGCAGCGACCCGAGACGGGGCATTGGGCAGTTCTTC. Protein sequence: CASSDPRRGIGQFF.

This sequence joins TRBV24-1 and TRBJ2-5, with D perhaps assigned TRBD1 or TRBD2 (5 bases each). Trimming stripped 0 bases from V and 5 bases from J, with 12 bases between. Germline V CDR1 and CDR2: KGHDR, SFDVKD. The CDR3 runs to 15 residues. The DNA of the CDR3 is TGTGCCACCAGTGATTTGAGGCAGGGAGCTGAGACCCAGTACTTC. Translation gives CATSDLRQGAETQYF.

The chain couples TRBV10-2 to TRBJ1-5; D is unresolved. This CDR3 region has 15 residues. Trimming took off 0 bases at V and 3 bases at J, with 9 bases between the two ends. Germline lookup yields CDR1 WSHSY and CDR2 SAAADI. CDR3 coding DNA: TGCGCCAGCAGTGAGTCTAAGGAGGACAATCAGCCCCAGCATTTT. Translation: CASSESKEDNQPQHF.

This clonotype was recorded many times. This rearrangement joins TRBV25-1 to TRBJ1-2; 7 nucleotides match TRBD1. CDR1 is MGHDK, CDR2 SYGVNS, per germline. With V trimmed by 6 bases and J by 0 bases, 7 bases remained unmatched. The CDR3 covers 15 residues. The CDR3 region has the DNA TGTGCCAGCAGCGCCGTCGGACAGGCTAACTATGGCTACACCTTC. This codes for CASSAVGQANYGYTF.

The genes are TRBV14 and TRBJ1-3; 9 nucleotides match TRBD1. The CDR3 spans 16 residues. Looked up from germline, CDR1 is SGHDN and CDR2 is FVKESK. The V segment lost 4 bases and the J segment 2 bases; nucleotides outside the gene matches: 6. The CDR3 reads CASSPDRGNTGNTIYF. CDR3 nucleotide sequence: TGTGCCAGCAGCCCTGACAGGGGGAACACTGGAAACACCATATATTTT.

This clonotype was observed many times. The chain combines TRBV19 with TRBJ1-5; D uncertain. This CDR3 contains 10 residues. Germline CDR1 reads LNHDA; CDR2 reads SQIVND (reference sequence). Trimming removed 7 bases from V and 5 bases from J, with 3 bases in between. The CDR3 here is CASTYQPQHF. CDR3 bases: TGTGCCAGTACCTATCAGCCCCAGCATTTT. The complete variable domain, with remaining parts taken from reference TRBV19 and TRBJ1-5, reads DGGITQSPKYLFRKEGQNVTLSCEQNLNHDAMYWYRQDPGQGLRLIYYSQIVNDFQKGDIAEGYSVSREKKESFPLTVTSAQKNPTAFYLCASTYQPQHFGDGTRLSIL.

The chain recombines TRBV27 with TRBJ2-2, with D unresolved. This CDR3 region has 13 residues. The V gene lost 5 bases and the J gene lost 6 bases, with 10 bases spanning the gap. CDR1 MNHEY and CDR2 SMNVEV come from the germline V gene (reference sequence). The chain's CDR3 is CASSASVPGELFF. CDR3 DNA: TGTGCCAGCAGTGCAAGCGTGCCCGGGGAGCTGTTTTTT.

This clonotype was counted at least ten times. The chain combines TRBV2 with TRBJ2-7; D unclear. V lost 2 bases, J lost 3 bases, and 8 bases lay in between. The CDR3 totals 13 residues. The germline gives CDR1 SNHLY, CDR2 FYNNEI. CDR3 nucleotide sequence: TGTGCCAGCAGTGAAAGGAGCGTCTACGAGCAGTACTTC. Translation gives CASSERSVYEQYF.

There are a few counts of this clonotype. The V and J genes are TRBV2 and TRBJ1-3; 8 bases align to TRBD1. Trimming at V came to 4 bases and at J to 0 bases, leaving 2 bases not matched to a gene. Per germline, CDR1 SNHLY and CDR2 FYNNEI. This CDR3 region has 15 residues. CDR3 region: CASSGGQGSGNTIYF. The CDR3 DNA sequence: TGTGCCAGCAGTGGCGGACAGGGCTCTGGAAACACCATATATTTT.

The chain employs TRBV6-4 and TRBJ2-7, with TRBD2 identical over 8 bases. Trimming at V came to 2 bases and at J to 3 bases, leaving 3 bases not matched to a gene. The germline V gene has CDR1 MRHNA and CDR2 SNTAGT. CDR3 length: 14 residues. The CDR3, as DNA: TGTGCCAGCAGTGACCGGGAGGGCCACTACGAGCAGTACTTC. Amino acids: CASSDREGHYEQYF.

This clonotype was seen more than once but under ten times. This chain links TRBV9 with TRBJ1-2; 11 bases are a match to TRBD1. This CDR3 comprises 17 residues. From germline, CDR1 is SGDLS and CDR2 YYNGEE. V shed 0 bases and J 0 bases; nucleotides not matched to a gene: 4. The CDR3 DNA follows: TGTGCCAGCAGCGTAGATAGGGACAGGGGGACTAACTATGGCTACACCTTC. Its protein product is CASSVDRDRGTNYGYTF. Full variable domain (rest looked up from reference TRBV9 and TRBJ1-2): DSGVTQTPKHLITATGQRVTLRCSPRSGDLSVYWYQQSLDQGLQFLIQYYNGEERAKGNILERFSAQQFPDLHSELNLSSLELGDSALYFCASSVDRDRGTNYGYTFGSGTRLTVV.

V and J are TRBV6-5 and TRBJ1-1; the D gene is possibly TRBD1 (6 bases). CDR1 and CDR2 (germline): MNHEY, SVGAGI. The CDR3 runs to 15 residues. Trimming left V 0 bases short and J 1 base short, with 9 bases between. The chain's CDR3 is CASSYSGHPNTEAFF. CDR3 DNA: TGTGCCAGCAGTTACTCGGGACACCCGAACACTGAAGCTTTCTTT.